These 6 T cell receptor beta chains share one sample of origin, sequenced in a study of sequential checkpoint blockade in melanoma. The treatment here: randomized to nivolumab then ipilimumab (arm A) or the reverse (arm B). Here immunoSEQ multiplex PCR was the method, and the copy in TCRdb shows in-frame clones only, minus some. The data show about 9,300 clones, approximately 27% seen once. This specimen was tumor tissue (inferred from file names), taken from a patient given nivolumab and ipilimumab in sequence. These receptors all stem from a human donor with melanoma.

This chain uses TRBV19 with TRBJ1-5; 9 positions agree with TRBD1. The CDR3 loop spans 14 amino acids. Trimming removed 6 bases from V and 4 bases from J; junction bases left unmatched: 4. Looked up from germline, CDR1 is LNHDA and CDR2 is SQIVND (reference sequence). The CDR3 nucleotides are TGTGCCAGTAGAACAGGGGGCTGGAATCAGCCCCAGCATTTT. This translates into CASRTGGWNQPQHF.

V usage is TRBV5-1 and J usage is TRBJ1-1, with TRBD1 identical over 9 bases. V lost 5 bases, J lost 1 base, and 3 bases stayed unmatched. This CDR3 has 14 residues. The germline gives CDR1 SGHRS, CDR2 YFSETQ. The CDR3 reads CASRAQGANTEAFF. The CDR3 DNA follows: TGCGCCAGCAGGGCACAGGGGGCGAACACTGAAGCTTTCTTT.

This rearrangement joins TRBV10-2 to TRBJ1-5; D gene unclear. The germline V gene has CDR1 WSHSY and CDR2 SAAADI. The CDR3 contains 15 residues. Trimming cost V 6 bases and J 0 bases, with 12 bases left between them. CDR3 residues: CASRSGSYSNQPQHF. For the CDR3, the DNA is TGCGCCAGCAGATCGGGGAGTTATAGCAATCAGCCCCAGCATTTT.

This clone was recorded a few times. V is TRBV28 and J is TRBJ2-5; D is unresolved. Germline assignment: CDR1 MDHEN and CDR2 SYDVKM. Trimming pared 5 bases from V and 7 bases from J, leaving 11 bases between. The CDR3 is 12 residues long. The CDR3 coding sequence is TGTGCCAGCAGTGTGACTTTTCGGACCCAGTACTTC. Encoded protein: CASSVTFRTQYF.

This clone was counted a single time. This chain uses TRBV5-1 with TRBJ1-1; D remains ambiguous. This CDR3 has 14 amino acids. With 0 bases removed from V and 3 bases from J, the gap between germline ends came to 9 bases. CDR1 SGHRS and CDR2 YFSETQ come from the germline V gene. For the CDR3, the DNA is TGCGCCAGCAGCTTGGGAGGTTGGGACACTGAAGCTTTCTTT. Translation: CASSLGGWDTEAFF.

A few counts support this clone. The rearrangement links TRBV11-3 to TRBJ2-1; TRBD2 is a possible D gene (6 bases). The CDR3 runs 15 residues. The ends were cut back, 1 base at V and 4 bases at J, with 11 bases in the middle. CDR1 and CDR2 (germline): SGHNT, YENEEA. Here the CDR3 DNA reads TGTGCCAGCAGCTTAGGGGTCGGGGGATACAATGAGCAGTTCTTC. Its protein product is CASSLGVGGYNEQFF.